These 31 T cell receptor beta chains were sequenced from one sample in a study of beta chain features in type 1 diabetes. Overall study results and limits: Type 1 diabetes patients had TCRB CDR3s that were shorter (moderately but significantly so) in all four CD4+ subsets.

No antigen is known for these receptors. What was sequenced were expressed TCRB transcripts, since all of the isolated RNA had been reverse transcribed. Data came from immunoSEQ multiplex PCR; TCRdb stores just in-frame clones and leaves some out. The sample has 600,000 or so clones, around 15% seen once. The sequenced sample consisted of naive CD4+ T cells from blood. These receptors were collected from a man between 18 and 29 years old with type 1 diabetes.

This sequence joins TRBV5-6 and TRBJ2-3, with D perhaps TRBD2 (5 bases). Trimming cost V 10 bases and J 0 bases, with 15 bases left between them. The CDR3 consists of 14 residues. Germline CDR1 SGHDT, CDR2 YYEEEE. The CDR3 DNA reads TGTGCCTCCCGGACTCGTACTAGCACAGATACGCAGTATTTT. Translation: CASRTRTSTDTQYF.

The chain employs TRBV29-1 and TRBJ2-3; the D gene is possibly TRBD1 (6 bases). The germline CDR1 and CDR2 sequences are SQVTM and ANQGSEA. Between the trimmed V and J ends, which lost 4 bases and 2 bases, there was a span of 13 bases. CDR3 length equals 14 residues. CDR3 loop: CSVARTVSTDTQYF. As DNA, the CDR3 is TGCAGCGTTGCACGGACAGTATCCACAGATACGCAGTATTTT.

The gene calls are TRBV7-2 and TRBJ2-2; D is unresolved. The CDR3 loop spans 16 amino acids. V lost 0 bases and J lost 6, with 14 bases in between. From germline, CDR1 is SGHTA and CDR2 FQGNSA. This CDR3 is CASSLAAGSEAGELFF. As DNA, the CDR3 is TGTGCCAGCAGCTTAGCCGCAGGAAGTGAGGCCGGGGAGCTGTTTTTT.

This clone appeared a few times. The chain uses TRBV19 and TRBJ2-7, with 11 bases lining up with TRBD1. This CDR3 has 12 amino acids. V dropped 7 bases and J dropped 7; count of bases not matched to a gene: 3. Germline CDR1 LNHDA, CDR2 SQIVND (reference sequence). This CDR3 reads CASTGTGGEQYF. CDR3 DNA: TGTGCCAGTACCGGGACAGGGGGAGAGCAGTACTTC.

A few counts support this clone. This chain uses TRBV4-2 with TRBJ1-2, with 10 positions matching TRBD1. Trimming removed 0 bases from V and 11 bases from J; junction bases left unmatched: 6. Germline V gene data show CDR1 as LGHNA and CDR2 as YNFKEQ. There are 14 residues in the CDR3. The CDR3 loop is CASSQDASGQGYTF. The CDR3 nucleotides read TGTGCCAGCAGCCAAGATGCATCGGGACAGGGGTACACCTTC.

The chain carries TRBV5-1 and TRBJ1-5; TRBD1 agrees at 8 bases. This CDR3 region has 14 residues. V shed 4 bases, J shed 7 bases, and the junction held 7 bases outside the gene matches. The germline CDR1 and CDR2 sequences are SGHRS and YFSETQ. The CDR3 DNA sequence: TGCGCCAGCAGCCTCGGACAGGGTGGCCAGCCCCAGCATTTT. It codes for CASSLGQGGQPQHF.

The rearrangement uses TRBV7-2 and TRBJ2-7, with D hard to call. V was shortened by 5 bases and J by 3 bases, with 14 bases between the two germline ends. Germline V gene data show CDR1 as SGHTA and CDR2 as FQGNSA. The CDR3 contains 14 residues. The CDR3 reads CASSLVGSLYEQYF. The CDR3, as DNA: TGTGCCAGCAGCCTAGTGGGGTCGCTCTACGAGCAGTACTTC.

Notes on this clone: The junction departs from the called germline gene at one end, perhaps through a read error. The chain has TRBV5-1 and TRBJ2-1; TRBD2 aligns across 8 bases. This CDR3 has 15 amino acids. The germline V gene encodes CDR1 SGHRS and CDR2 YFSETQ. This chain's CDR3 is CASSLGVAGSNEQFF. The CDR3 nucleotides read TGCGCCAGCAGTTTGGGGGTAGCGGGGAGCAATGAGCAGTTCTTC.

The chain is built from TRBV9 and TRBJ2-1, with a tentative D call TRBD1 (6 bases). Germline V lookup: CDR1 SGDLS, CDR2 YYNGEE. The CDR3 sequence is 15 residues long. Trimming cost V 4 bases and J 3 bases, with 14 bases left between them. CDR3 nucleotide sequence: TGTGCCAGCAGCCTAACGACAGGAAACTACAATGAGCAGTTCTTC. Residues: CASSLTTGNYNEQFF. The whole variable domain, filled in from reference TRBV9 and TRBJ2-1, reads DSGVTQTPKHLITATGQRVTLRCSPRSGDLSVYWYQQSLDQGLQFLIQYYNGEERAKGNILERFSAQQFPDLHSELNLSSLELGDSALYFCASSLTTGNYNEQFFGPGTRLTVL.

The CDR3 coding sequence is TGTGCCAGCAGGCTTAACCCCAGGGATACTGAAGCTTTCTTT. This sequence encodes CASRLNPRDTEAFF. The chain uses TRBV27 and TRBJ1-1; maybe TRBD1 (5 bases). The germline V gene encodes CDR1 MNHEY and CDR2 SMNVEV (reference sequence). The CDR3 runs to 14 residues. Trimming cost V 6 bases and J 5 bases, with 16 bases left between them.

A few counts support this clone. The chain links TRBV5-4 to TRBJ2-3, with D unresolved. CDR3 size: 15 residues. The germline V gene encodes CDR1 SGHNT and CDR2 YYREEE (reference sequence). V gave up 4 bases and J gave up 1 base, with 13 bases separating them. This CDR3 reads CASSGQTQRTDTQYF. CDR3 bases: TGTGCCAGCAGCGGGCAGACCCAACGCACAGATACGCAGTATTTT.

In this sample, this clone turned up a few times. The chain carries TRBV19 and TRBJ2-7; TRBD1 agrees at 8 bases. This CDR3 contains 15 residues. J lost 0 bases, V lost 3 bases, and 4 bases had no gene match. Germline CDR1 is LNHDA and CDR2 is SQIVND (reference sequence). This CDR3 reads CASSITGGFSYEQYF. The CDR3, as DNA: TGTGCCAGTAGTATTACAGGGGGATTCTCCTACGAGCAGTACTTC. Supplemented by reference TRBV19 and TRBJ2-7, the full variable domain reads DGGITQSPKYLFRKEGQNVTLSCEQNLNHDAMYWYRQDPGQGLRLIYYSQIVNDFQKGDIAEGYSVSREKKESFPLTVTSAQKNPTAFYLCASSITGGFSYEQYFGPGTRLTVT.

This clone was observed a handful of times. The rearrangement links TRBV5-4 to TRBJ2-4; TRBD1 matches 9 bases. With V trimmed by 4 bases and J by 8 bases, 7 bases remained unmatched. The CDR3 extends over 14 amino acids. Germline V CDR1 and CDR2: SGHNT, YYREEE (reference sequence). CDR3 in amino acids: CASSAGQGVDIQYF. The CDR3 DNA reads TGTGCCAGCAGCGCGGGACAGGGTGTGGACATTCAGTACTTC.

The chain couples TRBV28 to TRBJ1-1; TRBD1 matches 7 bases. V was pared by 4 bases and J by 0 bases, with 5 bases of the junction left unmatched. CDR1 and CDR2 from the germline V gene are MDHEN and SYDVKM. This CDR3 is 15 amino acids long. The CDR3 is CASSSPGQMNTEAFF. The CDR3 nucleotides read TGTGCCAGCAGTTCACCGGGACAGATGAACACTGAAGCTTTCTTT.

This clone was counted only a few times. The rearrangement links TRBV20-1 to TRBJ1-2, with D possibly matching TRBD1 (6 bases). Trimming cost V 1 base and J 14 bases, with 11 bases left between them. CDR3 length: 10 residues. Per the germline V gene, CDR1 is DFQATT and CDR2 is SNEGSKA (reference sequence). CDR3 in amino acids: CSARVWTETF. In DNA form, the CDR3 reads TGCAGTGCTAGAGTTTGGACAGAGACCTTC.

This clone has just a few counts. This rearrangement joins TRBV30 to TRBJ1-1, with 9 bases that match TRBD1. V was pared by 0 bases and J by 5 bases, with 7 bases of the junction left unmatched. The V gene's germline CDR1 is GTSNPN and CDR2 SVGIG (reference sequence). The CDR3 length is 15 residues. The DNA of the CDR3 is TGTGCCTGGAGTGTATCGACAGGGGGGGGGACTGAAGCTTTCTTT. Protein product: CAWSVSTGGGTEAFF. The entire variable domain, with the rest obtained from reference TRBV30 and TRBJ1-1, is as follows: SQTIHQWPATLVQPVGSPLSLECTVEGTSNPNLYWYRQAAGRGLQLLFYSVGIGQISSEVPQNLSASRPQDRQFILSSKKLLLSDSGFYLCAWSVSTGGGTEAFFGQGTRLTVV.

J is TRBJ2-7 and V is TRBV18; D is uncertain. Germline CDR1 reads KGHSH; CDR2 reads LQKENI. The CDR3 length is 13 residues. Trimming took 6 bases from V and 0 from J, leaving 9 bases between them. The CDR3 DNA sequence: TGTGCCAGCTCTCCCGACGGCTCCTACGAGCAGTACTTC. Its protein is CASSPDGSYEQYF.

This clone has just a few counts. The chain is built from TRBV28 and TRBJ1-5; weak D call: TRBD1 (5 bases). Germline V gene lookup returns CDR1 MDHEN and CDR2 SYDVKM. Trimming stripped 5 bases from V and 9 bases from J, with 23 bases between. The CDR3 has 16 amino acids. The CDR3 nucleotides read TGTGCCAGCAGTCTGGGGGGACTCTCCCCAACCCGGCCCCAGCATTTT. Translating gives CASSLGGLSPTRPQHF.

This clone appeared a few times. The V call is TRBV6-5, the J call TRBJ1-4; D unclear. Germline CDR1 is MNHEY and CDR2 is SVGAGI. The V gene lost 6 bases and the J gene lost 7 bases, with 15 bases spanning the gap. This CDR3 contains 14 residues. In DNA form, the CDR3 reads TGTGCCAGCAGGGATACGGCAGGTGGTGAAAAACTGTTTTTT. Protein sequence: CASRDTAGGEKLFF.

This chain's CDR3 is CASSLGETLYEQYF. In DNA form, the CDR3 reads TGTGCCAGCAGCTTAGGAGAGACACTGTACGAGCAGTACTTC. The chain joins TRBV7-6 to TRBJ2-7; D is uncertain. Germline CDR1 reads SGHVS; CDR2 reads FNYEAQ. The CDR3 covers 14 residues. The V gene lost 1 base and the J gene lost 4 bases, with 11 bases spanning the gap.

This clone showed up just a few times. The chain combines TRBV5-6 with TRBJ2-1; D not resolved. This CDR3 has 15 residues. From germline, CDR1 is SGHDT and CDR2 YYEEEE. Trimming removed 1 base from V and 6 bases from J, with 14 bases in between. The CDR3 here is CASSLFPFGRNEQFF. The CDR3 DNA is TGTGCCAGCAGCTTGTTCCCGTTTGGACGCAATGAGCAGTTCTTC.

This clone has only a few counts. As DNA, the CDR3 is TGTGCCAGCACCCAAGACGGGGGATCGTTAACAGATACGCAGTATTTT. Its translation: CASTQDGGSLTDTQYF. The chain is built from TRBV9 and TRBJ2-3; maybe TRBD2 (6 bases). The length of the CDR3 is 16 residues. Germline V gene data show CDR1 as SGDLS and CDR2 as YYNGEE. Trimming took off 6 bases at V and 3 bases at J, with 20 bases between the two ends.

Only a few counts were recorded for this clone. The chain uses TRBV6-5 and TRBJ2-5; D remains ambiguous. V lost 0 bases, J lost 3 bases, and 8 bases lay in between. The CDR3 covers 14 residues. Germline V CDR1 and CDR2: MNHEY, SVGAGI. Written as DNA, the CDR3 is TGTGCCAGCAGTTACTCGGGCAGTAAAGAGACCCAGTACTTC. Translated: CASSYSGSKETQYF.

This clone was seen a few times. J is TRBJ2-2 and V is TRBV30; 7 bases match TRBD2. The V segment lost 3 bases and the J segment 6 bases; nucleotides outside the gene matches: 10. Per the germline V gene, CDR1 is GTSNPN and CDR2 is SVGIG (reference sequence). The CDR3 has 15 amino acids. This chain's CDR3 is CAWSLIAGRAGELFF. The DNA of the CDR3 is TGTGCCTGGAGCCTAATCGCAGGGAGGGCCGGGGAGCTGTTTTTT.

V and J are TRBV29-1 and TRBJ1-5; 12 bases align to TRBD1. Germline values: CDR1 SQVTM, CDR2 ANQGSEA. The CDR3 runs to 13 residues. The chain's CDR3 is CSAGTGGMGPQHF. The CDR3 DNA follows: TGCAGTGCTGGGACAGGGGGCATGGGGCCCCAGCATTTT.

There are a few counts of this clone. The chain recombines TRBV7-9 with TRBJ1-2; TRBD1 might be the D (5 bases). Between the trimmed V and J ends, which lost 4 bases and 4 bases, there was a span of 13 bases. This CDR3 has 14 residues. CDR1 and CDR2 (germline): SEHNR, FQNEAQ (reference sequence). In DNA form, the CDR3 reads TGTGCCAGCAGCTCCCAGGGAATCCTCTATGGCTACACCTTC. It yields the protein CASSSQGILYGYTF.

This clone was found a few times. The gene calls are TRBV20-1 and TRBJ2-5; D remains ambiguous. CDR3 length: 10 amino acids. V was clipped by 5 bases and J by 6 bases, with 7 bases between them. Looked up from germline, CDR1 is DFQATT and CDR2 is SNEGSKA (reference sequence). CDR3 nucleotides: TGCAGTGCTCCGAAGAAGACCCAGTACTTC. It specifies CSAPKKTQYF.

This clone was seen a handful of times. This chain joins TRBV20-1 and TRBJ2-1; D unresolved. CDR1 DFQATT and CDR2 SNEGSKA come from the germline V gene (reference sequence). This CDR3 has 11 amino acids. V lost 4 bases to trimming and J lost 0 bases, with 1 base between them. CDR3: CSANSYNEQFF. The CDR3 DNA reads TGCAGTGCTAACTCCTACAATGAGCAGTTCTTC.

The rearrangement links TRBV30 to TRBJ2-3; D may correspond to TRBD1 or TRBD2 (6 bases each). The germline V gene encodes CDR1 GTSNPN and CDR2 SVGIG (reference sequence). The CDR3 totals 17 residues. Trimming took off 2 bases at V and 2 bases at J, with 20 bases between the two ends. CDR3 bases: TGTGCCTGGAGTTCTCGGAGGGGGTACTCACACACAGATACGCAGTATTTT. Its protein product is CAWSSRRGYSHTDTQYF.

This chain uses TRBV6-5 with TRBJ2-3; a possible D gene is TRBD2 (5 bases). CDR1 and CDR2 from the germline V gene are MNHEY and SVGAGI. V was clipped by 6 bases and J by 5 bases, with 9 bases between them. This CDR3 spans 12 amino acids. CDR3 loop: CASRSAGDTQYF. The CDR3 DNA is TGTGCCAGCAGATCGGCGGGAGATACGCAGTATTTT.

This clone was seen a handful of times. The chain uses TRBV30 and TRBJ1-5; D perhaps matches TRBD1 (5 bases). CDR3 length: 12 amino acids. Germline-derived CDR1 and CDR2 are GTSNPN and SVGIG (reference sequence). V was cut by 5 bases and J by 6 bases, with 11 bases left in between. CDR3 bases: TGTGCCTGGTCCCCCGGGACTCAGCCCCAGCATTTT. This codes for CAWSPGTQPQHF.